The next 23 T cell receptor beta chains were all read from a single sample in a study of OX40 agonist ivuxolimab in advanced cancers. Sequenced by immunoSEQ multiplex PCR; TCRdb stores in-frame clones only, minus some. The sample has more than 90,000 clones, about four fifths seen once. The specimen comprised CD4+ or CD8+ T cells sorted from blood, sampled in a trial of the OX40 agonist ivuxolimab. The receptors were sampled from an adult with an advanced solid tumor such as melanoma, head and neck, liver or kidney cancer.

The J gene is TRBJ2-7, the V gene TRBV7-9; 8 bases agree with TRBD2. Germline V gives CDR1 SEHNR, CDR2 FQNEAQ (reference sequence). CDR3 length: 16 amino acids. V trimming: 5 bases; J trimming: 5 bases; junction bases outside the gene matches: 14. The CDR3 protein is CASSTLWGGGFDEQYF. CDR3 nucleotides: TGTGCCAGCAGCACCCTTTGGGGCGGGGGGTTTGACGAGCAGTACTTC.

This clone was recorded a few times. The gene calls are TRBV5-1 and TRBJ1-1, with D perhaps matching TRBD1 (5 bases). This CDR3 has 17 amino acids. Per germline, CDR1 SGHRS and CDR2 YFSETQ. V dropped 4 bases and J dropped 0 bases, with 19 bases sitting between them. The CDR3 coding sequence is TGCGCCAGCAGCCTAAAGCTCGGGGCCGACATGAACACTGAAGCTTTCTTT. Its translation is CASSLKLGADMNTEAFF.

This clone was recorded a few times. V is TRBV5-1 and J is TRBJ1-6; D not certain. CDR3 length: 17 residues. Germline CDR1 reads SGHRS; CDR2 reads YFSETQ. V dropped 4 bases and J dropped 0 bases, with 14 bases sitting between them. DNA of the CDR3: TGCGCCAGCAGCCCGGGAGTGGGAGGCTCCTATAATTCACCCCTCCACTTT. Amino acid sequence: CASSPGVGGSYNSPLHF.

The V and J genes are TRBV28 and TRBJ2-3; weak D call: TRBD2 (6 bases). The V gene's germline CDR1 is MDHEN and CDR2 SYDVKM. The CDR3 has 17 residues. Trimming pared 4 bases from V and 0 bases from J, leaving 17 bases between. CDR3 sequence reads: CASSSKRYGTSTDTQYF. The CDR3 DNA sequence: TGTGCCAGCAGTTCGAAACGTTACGGGACTAGCACAGATACGCAGTATTTT.

Only a few counts were recorded for this clone. The rearrangement links TRBV21-1 to TRBJ1-1; the D call of TRBD1 is as the table states it, not checked on the DNA. TRBV21-1 represents a pseudogene. The CDR3 is 15 residues long. The CDR3: CASTRRGQGRTEAFF. The CDR3 DNA reads as TGTGCCAGCACCCGAAGGGGACAGGGTCGAACTGAAGCTTTCTTT.

The chain uses TRBV19 and TRBJ2-1; no firm D call. The CDR3 consists of 13 residues. Trimming stripped 5 bases from V and 0 bases from J, with 5 bases between. Germline V gives CDR1 LNHDA, CDR2 SQIVND (reference sequence). Written as DNA, the CDR3 is TGTGCCAGTAGTGCGAGCTCCTACAATGAGCAGTTCTTC. Translating it yields CASSASSYNEQFF.

This chain joins TRBV5-5 and TRBJ2-7; TRBD2 matches 7 bases. The trim removed 0 bases at V and 3 bases at J, leaving 6 bases unmatched. There are 15 residues in the CDR3. In germline, CDR1 is SGHKS, CDR2 YYEKEE (reference sequence). The CDR3 DNA follows: TGTGCCAGCAGCTTGGGAGGGACTACCTACTACGAGCAGTACTTC. Residues: CASSLGGTTYYEQYF. Looking up the rest from reference TRBV5-5 and TRBJ2-7 gives the full variable domain: DAGVTQSPTHLIKTRGQQVTLRCSPISGHKSVSWYQQVLGQGPQFIFQYYEKEERGRGNFPDRFSARQFPNYSSELNVNALLLGDSALYLCASSLGGTTYYEQYFGPGTRLTVT.

The gene calls are TRBV7-9 and TRBJ2-7; the D gene is possibly TRBD2 (6 bases). With 5 bases removed from V and 1 base from J, the gap between germline ends came to 12 bases. The CDR3 loop spans 14 amino acids. Germline loops: CDR1 SEHNR, CDR2 FQNEAQ (reference sequence). In DNA, the CDR3 is TGTGCCAGCAGCCCGGACTACCGATCCTACGAGCAGTACTTC. This gives the protein CASSPDYRSYEQYF.

The CDR3 sequence: CASNGERGISYEQYF. The CDR3 nucleotides read TGTGCCAGCAATGGGGAGCGGGGGATCTCCTACGAGCAGTACTTC. The rearrangement links TRBV6-6 to TRBJ2-7; 8 bases match TRBD2. The V gene end was trimmed by 7 bases and the J gene end by 0 bases; junction bases not matched to a gene: 8. The germline V gene has CDR1 MNHNY and CDR2 SVGAGI (reference sequence). The CDR3 extends over 15 amino acids.

This clone occurred once. The gene calls are TRBV7-2 and TRBJ1-2, with TRBD1 matching over 9 bases. The V and J ends lost 8 bases and 4 bases, in that order; junction bases with no gene match: 5. CDR3 length: 13 residues. The germline V gene encodes CDR1 SGHTA and CDR2 FQGNSA. The CDR3 DNA sequence: TGTGCCAGCTTGCGGGACAGGGTCTATGGCTACACCTTC. Its protein is CASLRDRVYGYTF.

J is TRBJ2-1 and V is TRBV11-1; the match to TRBD2 covers 8 bases. In germline, CDR1 is SGHAT, CDR2 FQDESV (reference sequence). V lost 0 bases and J lost 6; bases outside the gene matches: 7. This CDR3 region has 16 residues. For the CDR3, the DNA is TGTGCCAGCAGCTTAGCCGGACTAGCCGGTAGCAATGAGCAGTTCTTC. It yields the protein CASSLAGLAGSNEQFF.

The CDR3 DNA reads TGCGCCAGCAGCCCTCATAGCGGTAGCTCCTACAATGAGCAGTTCTTC. Translating it yields CASSPHSGSSYNEQFF. The V call is TRBV4-3, the J call TRBJ2-1, with a weak D call TRBD2 (6 bases). Per the germline V gene, CDR1 is LGHNA and CDR2 is YSLEER. V gave up 4 bases and J gave up 0 bases, with 13 bases separating them. CDR3 length: 16 amino acids.

J is TRBJ2-7 and V is TRBV11-3; 13 bases fit TRBD2. The CDR3 totals 16 residues. Trimming at V came to 1 base and at J to 3 bases, leaving 3 bases not matched to a gene. Germline CDR1 and CDR2: SGHNT and YENEEA. The chain's CDR3 is CASSLGGLAGRYEQYF. The CDR3 DNA sequence: TGTGCCAGCAGCTTAGGGGGACTAGCGGGGCGCTACGAGCAGTACTTC.

CDR3 nucleotides: TGTGCCAGCATGGCACGGATTTCGGACTATGGCTACACCTTC. This sequence encodes CASMARISDYGYTF. The rearrangement joins TRBV6-1 to TRBJ1-2; D is uncertain. This CDR3 comprises 14 residues. Per the germline V gene, CDR1 is MNHNS and CDR2 is SASEGT. Trimming removed 7 bases at V and 3 bases at J, with 15 bases between.

The V gene is TRBV10-1, the J gene TRBJ2-3; TRBD2 matches 10 bases. The CDR3 is 15 amino acids. The germline V gene has CDR1 WNHNN and CDR2 SYGVQD (reference sequence). Trimming removed 2 bases from V and 8 bases from J; junction bases left unmatched: 7. The CDR3 bases are TGCGCCAGCAGTGAGCTAGCGGGAGCTCAGGGTACGCAGTATTTT. Translation gives CASSELAGAQGTQYF.

The gene calls are TRBV7-8 and TRBJ2-1; D not resolved. Germline values: CDR1 SGHVS, CDR2 FQNEAQ. CDR3 length: 16 amino acids. V was cut by 7 bases and J by 2 bases, with 18 bases left in between. The CDR3 DNA follows: TGTGCCAGCACCCGACCGGTTAGCCGAACCTACAATGAGCAGTTCTTC. Its protein product is CASTRPVSRTYNEQFF.

The chain uses TRBV6-1 and TRBJ2-7; possible D gene TRBD2, 6 bases. Germline CDR1 reads MNHNS; CDR2 reads SASEGT. This CDR3 contains 14 residues. The V end was cut by 0 bases, the J end by 6 bases, with 12 bases between. Here the CDR3 DNA reads TGTGCCAGCAGTGAAGCCCGCGGGATAGTCGAGCAGTACTTC. Translating it yields CASSEARGIVEQYF.

This chain links TRBV14 with TRBJ1-2; TRBD1 might be the D (5 bases). The CDR3 consists of 13 residues. Trimming removed 3 bases from V and 0 bases from J, with 5 bases in between. Per the germline V gene, CDR1 is SGHDN and CDR2 is FVKESK. CDR3 nucleotide sequence: TGTGCCAGCAGCCAGGGGGCTAACTATGGCTACACCTTC. Amino acids: CASSQGANYGYTF.

This chain links TRBV19 with TRBJ2-5, with TRBD2 matching 10 bases. The J call may be faulty, since TRBJ2-7 better matches the DNA end. The V gene's germline CDR1 is LNHDA and CDR2 SQIVND (reference sequence). This CDR3 comprises 18 residues. The CDR3 loop is CASTPRAERTSGIYEQYF. CDR3 nucleotide sequence: TGTGCCAGTACCCCTCGGGCAGAGAGGACTAGCGGCATCTACGAGCAGTACTTC.

The chain couples TRBV4-1 to TRBJ2-3, with TRBD2 matching over 7 bases. V lost 2 bases and J lost 9; bases outside the gene matches: 8. The CDR3 totals 14 residues. Germline CDR1 MGHRA, CDR2 YSYEKL. The CDR3 here is CASSQLQRDQTQYF. CDR3 DNA sequence: TGCGCCAGCAGCCAACTCCAGCGGGACCAGACGCAGTATTTT.

A single count supports this clone. V usage is TRBV9 and J usage is TRBJ1-2, with D possibly matching TRBD1 (6 bases). CDR1 and CDR2 (germline): SGDLS, YYNGEE. Trimming stripped 1 base from V and 7 bases from J, with 17 bases between. This CDR3 comprises 15 residues. CDR3 sequence: CASSVPGTSRSGYTF. The CDR3 bases are TGTGCCAGCAGCGTACCCGGGACATCGAGGAGTGGCTACACCTTC.

This sequence joins TRBV11-2 and TRBJ2-7; D uncertain. The V gene lost 5 bases and the J gene lost 6 bases, with 17 bases spanning the gap. The germline CDR1 and CDR2 sequences are SGHAT and FQNNGV. This CDR3 contains 14 residues. CDR3 DNA: TGTGCCAGCAGCCGTGTCCCTCGGGCCCCCGAGCAGTACTTC. Protein: CASSRVPRAPEQYF.

In its sample, this clone was seen once. The chain has TRBV19 and TRBJ2-7; tentatively, D is TRBD1 (5 bases). Trimming removed 3 bases at V and 3 bases at J, with 15 bases between. The length of the CDR3 is 15 residues. The germline CDR1 and CDR2 sequences are LNHDA and SQIVND (reference sequence). The CDR3 is CASSIQWGRGYEQYF. CDR3 DNA: TGTGCCAGTAGTATCCAGTGGGGTAGGGGCTACGAGCAGTACTTC.